This TCR beta chain appears in the sequencing data of a study of shared clonotypes between healthy human individuals. Across the whole study: Three plates each covered CD4 naive and memory; CD8 naive two, CD8 memory one. Findings and limits, study-wide: The study sampled only blood, and tissue repertoires likely differ.

Using immunoSEQ multiplex PCR, the repertoire was profiled, and TCRdb retains in-frame clones only, with some absent. The sample lists a few million clones, about 90% occurring once. Germline V gene data show CDR1 as SGHDT and CDR2 as YYEEEE. V was cut by 2 bases and J by 3 bases, with 16 bases left in between. The CDR3 covers 16 residues. With regard to this clone: Its antigen is currently unknown.

The sample consisted of naive CD4+ T cells from PBMCs. Subset described: CD45RA+ positively selected. The chain uses TRBV5-6 and TRBJ2-3; D may correspond to TRBD1 or TRBD2 (6 bases each). The sequence was obtained from a man aged 18 to 29 in good health. Some clones in this sample may be carry-over from other donors' samples. CDR3 protein: CASSLPRGDKTDTQYF. DNA for the CDR3: TGTGCCAGCAGCTTACCGAGGGGGGATAAAACAGATACGCAGTATTTT.